This T cell receptor (beta chain) was obtained from a study of blood T cell repertoires in COVID-19. Produced via immunoSEQ multiplex PCR; TCRdb's table is partial and in-frame only. The sample shows 150,000 to 200,000 clones, approximately 85% of them seen only once. Germline values: CDR1 MNHEY, CDR2 SVGAGI. CDR3 size: 14 residues. The V gene end was trimmed by 5 bases and the J gene end by 9 bases; junction bases not matched to a gene: 10. The clonotype was recovered from an elderly woman with acute or convalescent COVID-19. Sequences were obtained from peripheral blood. The V call is TRBV6-5, the J call TRBJ2-7, with TRBD1 matching over 10 bases. CDR3 in amino acids: CASSQRDRGTRQYF. CDR3 coding DNA: TGTGCCAGCAGTCAGCGGGACAGGGGAACTCGGCAGTACTTC.